The 32 T cell receptor beta chains in this list originate from one sample, sequenced in a study of cytomegalovirus exposure and HLA in healthy donors. PCR used 60 Vbeta primers and 13 Jbeta primers. TCRdb's table, derived via immunoSEQ multiplex PCR, lists solely in-frame clones and lacks some. This sample has about 150,000 clones, with roughly 80% found just once. Material for sequencing was PBMCs. The receptors derive from a woman aged 40 to 50 in good health and CMV-seronegative.

Concerning this clone itself: This sample also contains other DNA sequences that code for the same CDR3. This chain joins TRBV7-2 and TRBJ2-3; weak D call: TRBD1 (5 bases). CDR1 and CDR2 from the germline V gene are SGHTA and FQGNSA. There are 15 residues in the CDR3. V was trimmed by 0 bases and J by 6 bases, leaving 13 bases between them. DNA for the CDR3: TGTGCCAGCAGCTTAGCGCCGGAAGGGGCCGATACGCAGTATTTT. This translates into CASSLAPEGADTQYF.

This chain links TRBV5-1 with TRBJ1-1; 8 bases agree with TRBD1. Per the germline V gene, CDR1 is SGHRS and CDR2 is YFSETQ. Losses at the gene ends were 1 base for V and 5 bases for J; bases not matched to a gene: 7. The CDR3 length is 15 residues. The DNA for the CDR3 is TGCGCCAGCAGCTTGATTGTGCAGGGGGCGACTGAAGCTTTCTTT. Its protein is CASSLIVQGATEAFF.

V is TRBV4-1 and J is TRBJ1-2, with D maybe TRBD1 (5 bases). Germline values: CDR1 MGHRA, CDR2 YSYEKL. CDR3 size: 14 residues. Trimming cost V 1 base and J 4 bases, with 10 bases left between them. The CDR3 here is CASSQGAGGYGYTF. The CDR3 DNA reads as TGCGCCAGCAGCCAAGGCGCGGGGGGCTATGGCTACACCTTC.

J is TRBJ2-7 and V is TRBV6-5, with D possibly matching TRBD2 (6 bases). V shed 2 bases and J shed 2 bases, with 13 bases lying between them. Per the germline V gene, CDR1 is MNHEY and CDR2 is SVGAGI. CDR3 length: 15 amino acids. CDR3 sequence: CASSYDTGETYEQYF. The CDR3, as DNA: TGTGCCAGCAGTTACGATACGGGAGAAACCTACGAGCAGTACTTC.

The J gene is TRBJ2-2, the V gene TRBV6-6, with TRBD2 matching 7 bases. Unmatched junction bases numbered 12, after V lost 8 bases and J lost 3 bases. CDR1 is MNHNY and CDR2 is SVGAGI in the germline V gene (reference sequence). The CDR3 has 16 residues. The CDR3 region has the DNA TGTGCCAGCTCGTCCCCCGGGACTAAACACACCGGGGAGCTGTTTTTT. Encoded protein: CASSSPGTKHTGELFF.

The chain couples TRBV9 to TRBJ1-1; no clear D. V was clipped by 0 bases and J by 6 bases, with 24 bases between them. CDR1 and CDR2 from the germline V gene are SGDLS and YYNGEE. The CDR3 is made up of 18 amino acids. The CDR3 loop is CASSVDPGSSGILAEAFF. CDR3 DNA: TGTGCCAGCAGCGTAGATCCGGGGAGTTCGGGTATCTTGGCTGAAGCTTTCTTT.

This clone was detected once. This sequence joins TRBV7-9 and TRBJ2-7; TRBD1 matches 7 bases. The germline gives CDR1 SEHNR, CDR2 FQNEAQ (reference sequence). Losses at the gene ends were 7 bases for V and 3 bases for J; bases not matched to a gene: 9. This CDR3 is built from 14 residues. Here the CDR3 DNA reads TGTGCCAGCACCAGTGCCGGACAGGTCTACGAGCAGTACTTC. Translating it yields CASTSAGQVYEQYF.

This clone came up once. Given the absence of the conserved phenylalanine or tryptophan at the CDR3 end, a read error is likely. Because the CDR3's place on the DNA is in doubt, the DNA is left out and the CDR3 is given as listed by TCRdb. The V gene is TRBV23-1, the J gene TRBJ2-3; TRBD2, the D gene given by the table, was not confirmed from the DNA. TRBV23-1 is reported as an ORF; its role is uncertain. The CDR3 is 18 amino acids long, termini counted. CDR3 loop: CASSTRGGLAGGGAYPPV.

The V and J genes are TRBV7-6 and TRBJ2-1; D perhaps matches TRBD2 (6 bases). Trimming removed 5 bases from V and 8 bases from J, with 16 bases in between. Germline V gene data show CDR1 as SGHVS and CDR2 as FNYEAQ. The CDR3 runs 14 residues. The CDR3 nucleotides read TGTGCCAGCAGCCGCGGCGGGACCTTCCATGAGCAGTTCTTC. Its translation is CASSRGGTFHEQFF.

This chain links TRBV9 with TRBJ2-7; D might be TRBD1 (7 bases). Germline V gene sequence: CDR1 SGDLS, CDR2 YYNGEE. Trimming cost V 1 base and J 3 bases, with 14 bases left between them. The CDR3 spans 15 residues. In nucleotides, the CDR3 is TGTGCCAGCAGCGTATCGGGGGACAGACTCTACGAGCAGTACTTC. Translation gives CASSVSGDRLYEQYF.

This clone has only one observation. V and J are TRBV13 and TRBJ2-1; 12 bases are a match to TRBD2. CDR3 size: 20 residues. V lost 7 bases, J lost 0 bases, and 16 bases stayed unmatched. CDR1 is PRHDT and CDR2 is FYEKMQ in the germline V gene (reference sequence). The CDR3: CASTQNEGLAGKSSYNEQFF. The CDR3 DNA reads TGTGCCAGCACCCAGAATGAAGGACTAGCGGGGAAGAGCTCCTACAATGAGCAGTTCTTC.

The chain couples TRBV7-8 to TRBJ2-7; 8 bases align to TRBD2. Per germline, CDR1 SGHVS and CDR2 FQNEAQ. The trim removed 2 bases at V and 1 base at J, leaving 7 bases unmatched. The length of the CDR3 is 16 residues. The CDR3 DNA reads TGTGCCAGCAGCTTACGGCCCAGCGGGGGTTCCTACGAGCAGTACTTC. Protein sequence: CASSLRPSGGSYEQYF.

The V call is TRBV6-5, the J call TRBJ1-3; D unclear. Germline V CDR1 and CDR2: MNHEY, SVGAGI. This CDR3 is 12 amino acids long. With 6 bases removed from V and 1 base from J, the gap between germline ends came to 4 bases. In nucleotides, the CDR3 is TGTGCCAGCAGCAGGTCTGGAAACACCATATATTTT. Its translation is CASSRSGNTIYF.

The chain links TRBV7-9 to TRBJ2-6, with TRBD2 identical over 7 bases. CDR3 length equals 18 residues. Per germline, CDR1 SEHNR and CDR2 FQNEAQ (reference sequence). V lost 0 bases and J lost 5; bases outside the gene matches: 10. CDR3 protein: CASSLAGGDWYRANVLTF. The CDR3 DNA reads as TGTGCCAGCAGCTTAGCGGGAGGGGATTGGTATAGGGCCAACGTCCTGACTTTC.

The table lists this clone with a count of one. At the DNA level, this CDR3 is encoded by other sequences in the same sample as well. The rearrangement uses TRBV5-1 and TRBJ2-7; no reliable D call. Germline V lookup: CDR1 SGHRS, CDR2 YFSETQ. The CDR3 spans 13 residues. V lost 0 bases and J lost 0, with 4 bases in between. CDR3 nucleotides: TGCGCCAGCAGCTTGGGGGCCTCCTACGAGCAGTACTTC. Translated: CASSLGASYEQYF.

A note on this clone: Since no conserved phenylalanine or tryptophan closes the CDR3, a read error is the likely cause. The rearrangement joins TRBV6-1 to TRBJ2-3; the match to TRBD1 covers 10 bases. The junction had 4 bases not matched to a gene; V was cut back by 7 bases and J by 3 bases. The CDR3 sequence is 14 residues long. Germline V gene lookup returns CDR1 MNHNS and CDR2 SASEGT. CDR3 nucleotide sequence: TGTGCCAGCACCCTGGACAGGGGGACAGATACGCAGTATGTT. This gives the protein CASTLDRGTDTQYV.

V and J are TRBV7-8 and TRBJ1-4; D possibly corresponds to TRBD1 (6 bases). With 6 bases removed from V and 0 bases from J, the gap between germline ends came to 14 bases. The germline V gene has CDR1 SGHVS and CDR2 FQNEAQ. The CDR3 is 16 amino acids. The CDR3 DNA reads TGTGCCAGCAGTGGACAGCGAATTGCAACTAATGAAAAACTGTTTTTT. It codes for CASSGQRIATNEKLFF.

The gene calls are TRBV6-5 and TRBJ2-5, with 8 bases matching TRBD2. Trimming cost V 6 bases and J 3 bases; bases outside gene matches: 3. The CDR3 covers 13 residues. Germline V gene lookup returns CDR1 MNHEY and CDR2 SVGAGI. CDR3 in DNA: TGTGCCAGCAGCTTCGGGGGGGAAGAGACCCAGTACTTC. It encodes CASSFGGEETQYF.

The rearrangement joins TRBV19 to TRBJ2-7, with 8 bases lining up with TRBD2. Per germline, CDR1 LNHDA and CDR2 SQIVND (reference sequence). V gave up 5 bases and J gave up 1 base; unmatched junction bases: 4. The CDR3 spans 14 residues. Here the CDR3 reads CASSRGGTSYEQYF. CDR3 nucleotides: TGTGCCAGTAGTCGGGGGGGGACTTCCTACGAGCAGTACTTC.

The V and J genes are TRBV28 and TRBJ2-7; the D is unclear. The CDR3 loop spans 11 amino acids. V lost 6 bases and J 5 bases, leaving 8 bases between the germline ends. Germline V gives CDR1 MDHEN, CDR2 SYDVKM. The CDR3 nucleotides read TGTGCCAGCAGCCTCCGGGACGAGCAGTACTTC. This gives the protein CASSLRDEQYF.

This chain links TRBV10-3 with TRBJ2-1; D gene unclear. There are 15 residues in the CDR3. CDR1 and CDR2 (germline): ENHRY, SYGVKD. Trimming removed 4 bases from V and 5 bases from J, with 15 bases in between. In nucleotides, the CDR3 is TGTGCCATCAGTGCAGGTCGTATCAACAACAATGAGCAGTTCTTC. Residues: CAISAGRINNNEQFF.

The chain combines TRBV10-3 with TRBJ1-1; TRBD1 aligns across 8 bases. Looked up from germline, CDR1 is ENHRY and CDR2 is SYGVKD. The length of the CDR3 is 13 residues. J gave up 3 bases and V 7 bases, and 4 bases lay outside the gene matches. DNA of the CDR3: TGTGCCATCATGACAGGGGCAGACACTGAAGCTTTCTTT. It translates to CAIMTGADTEAFF.

The rearrangement joins TRBV5-4 to TRBJ2-7; 7 bases match TRBD1. CDR3 length: 13 amino acids. CDR1 and CDR2 (germline): SGHNT, YYREEE (reference sequence). After removal of 2 bases from V and 6 bases from J, the junction contained 5 bases not matched to a gene. CDR3 in DNA: TGTGCCAGCAGCTTCGTGGACAGGTTCGAGCAGTACTTC. It encodes CASSFVDRFEQYF.

The genes are TRBV11-3 and TRBJ1-3; D may be TRBD1 (5 bases). Germline assignment: CDR1 SGHNT and CDR2 YENEEA. Trimming cost V 4 bases and J 3 bases, with 13 bases left between them. This CDR3 spans 15 amino acids. Written as DNA, the CDR3 is TGTGCCAGCAGCTCTTCAGGGCAGTTTGGAAACACCATATATTTT. This translates into CASSSSGQFGNTIYF.

This clone was observed a handful of times. The chain has TRBV5-1 and TRBJ2-2; 9 nucleotides match TRBD2. Germline loops: CDR1 SGHRS, CDR2 YFSETQ. The ends lost 2 bases at V and 3 bases at J; junction bases unmatched: 2. This CDR3 is 15 amino acids long. The chain's CDR3 is CASSFAGGHTGELFF. CDR3 sequence (DNA): TGCGCCAGCAGCTTTGCGGGGGGGCACACCGGGGAGCTGTTTTTT. The entire variable domain, with the rest obtained from reference TRBV5-1 and TRBJ2-2, is as follows: KAGVTQTPRYLIKTRGQQVTLSCSPISGHRSVSWYQQTPGQGLQFLFEYFSETQRNKGNFPGRFSGRQFSNSRSEMNVSTLELGDSALYLCASSFAGGHTGELFFGEGSRLTVL.

The chain employs TRBV19 and TRBJ2-6; D is perhaps TRBD2 (5 bases). Trimming left V 5 bases short and J 2 bases short, with 7 bases between. Germline-derived CDR1 and CDR2 are LNHDA and SQIVND (reference sequence). This CDR3 spans 14 amino acids. The CDR3 coding sequence is TGTGCCAGTAGTTCTAGCACTGGGGCCAACGTCCTGACTTTC. Translating gives CASSSSTGANVLTF.

The rearrangement links TRBV10-3 to TRBJ2-5; 9 bases line up with TRBD1. Trimming took 5 bases from V and 4 from J; bases not matched to a gene: 8. Germline CDR1 and CDR2: ENHRY and SYGVKD. The CDR3 is made up of 15 amino acids. CDR3 sequence: CAISIEGTGLETQYF. The CDR3 DNA follows: TGTGCCATCAGTATAGAAGGGACAGGGTTAGAGACCCAGTACTTC.

There are many counts of this clone. This chain uses TRBV19 with TRBJ1-5; D gene ambiguous. Trimming cost V 2 bases and J 1 base, with 15 bases left between them. CDR1 is LNHDA and CDR2 is SQIVND in the germline V gene (reference sequence). The CDR3 is 17 amino acids. The chain's CDR3 is CASSIPEGVGSNQPQHF. The DNA for the CDR3 is TGTGCCAGTAGTATACCGGAGGGAGTCGGAAGCAATCAGCCCCAGCATTTT. The entire variable domain, with the rest obtained from reference TRBV19 and TRBJ1-5, is as follows: DGGITQSPKYLFRKEGQNVTLSCEQNLNHDAMYWYRQDPGQGLRLIYYSQIVNDFQKGDIAEGYSVSREKKESFPLTVTSAQKNPTAFYLCASSIPEGVGSNQPQHFGDGTRLSIL.

This chain links TRBV15 with TRBJ2-3, with unresolved D. From germline, CDR1 is LNHNV and CDR2 YYDKDF (reference sequence). The CDR3 is 16 residues long. V lost 0 bases, J lost 0 bases, and 10 bases lay in between. CDR3 loop: CATSRDSVSSTDTQYF. The CDR3 DNA is TGTGCCACCAGCAGAGATTCGGTTTCTAGCACAGATACGCAGTATTTT.

The genes are TRBV2 and TRBJ1-3, with a possible D match to TRBD1 (5 bases). This CDR3 is built from 15 residues. The V and J ends lost 5 bases and 2 bases respectively, with 13 bases between them. Germline lookup yields CDR1 SNHLY and CDR2 FYNNEI. The CDR3 DNA reads as TGTGCCAGCAGTATCGGAAGGGGTACTGGAAACACCATATATTTT. It encodes CASSIGRGTGNTIYF.

This clone was counted only a few times. This chain connects TRBV30 to TRBJ1-3, with D hard to call. V lost 5 bases and J 2 bases, leaving 10 bases between the germline ends. In germline, CDR1 is GTSNPN, CDR2 SVGIG (reference sequence). The CDR3 runs to 13 residues. CDR3 nucleotide sequence: TGTGCCTGGGATCAGTCCACTGGAAACACCATATATTTT. It specifies CAWDQSTGNTIYF.

This clone was counted only a few times. V usage is TRBV6-5 and J usage is TRBJ1-1; D is undetermined. This CDR3 comprises 10 residues. V lost 7 bases and J lost 11, with 11 bases in between. Germline V lookup: CDR1 MNHEY, CDR2 SVGAGI. As DNA, the CDR3 is TGTGCCAGCACCTTGCCCAGGGCTTTCTTT. It codes for CASTLPRAFF.